The rows below give T cell receptor beta chains drawn from one sample of a study of blood T cell repertoires in COVID-19. Measured with immunoSEQ multiplex PCR; TCRdb has only the in-frame clones, and not every one. The repertoire consists of about 100,000 clones, with around four fifths occurring once and the leading ten covering roughly 13%. Sequencing used peripheral blood. The receptor set was obtained from a man over 45 with active or convalescent COVID-19. The CDR3 runs from the conserved cysteine through the conserved F or W. A D gene is named only where the DNA matches it firmly. Rows give clone size only sometimes, using once, few, many, or a class for an expanded clone.

j_gene: TRBJ2-1
d_gene: .
v_gene: TRBV14
abundance: .
CDR3aa: CASSQDGLAQYNEQFF
CDR3nt: TGTGCCAGCAGCCAAGACGGCCTAGCACAATACAATGAGCAGTTCTTC

j_gene: TRBJ2-3
d_gene: TRBD2
v_gene: TRBV24-1
abundance: once
CDR3aa: CATSDSLAGGRDTQYF
CDR3nt: TGTGCCACCAGTGATTCATTAGCGGGAGGGAGAGATACGCAGTATTTT

j_gene: TRBJ2-1
d_gene: TRBD2
v_gene: TRBV19
abundance: .
CDR3aa: CASSIATSGSYYNEQFF
CDR3nt: TGTGCCAGTAGTATAGCGACTAGCGGGAGTTACTACAATGAGCAGTTCTTC

j_gene: TRBJ1-1
d_gene: .
v_gene: TRBV5-5
abundance: .
CDR3aa: CASSLGVGNTEAFF
CDR3nt: TGTGCCAGCAGCTTAGGGGTCGGGAACACTGAAGCTTTCTTT

j_gene: TRBJ2-3
d_gene: TRBD2
v_gene: TRBV7-2
abundance: .
CDR3aa: CASSHQGAGGWTQYF
CDR3nt: TGTGCCAGCAGCCATCAAGGGGCGGGAGGGTGGACGCAGTATTTT

j_gene: TRBJ1-1
d_gene: TRBD1
v_gene: TRBV30
abundance: few
CDR3aa: CATGTGRSGAFF
CDR3nt: TGTGCAACCGGGACAGGGAGGTCGGGAGCTTTCTTT

j_gene: TRBJ1-2
d_gene: .
v_gene: TRBV29-1
abundance: .
CDR3aa: CSAATGDNYGYTF
CDR3nt: TGCAGCGCAGCGACAGGAGACAACTATGGCTACACCTTC

j_gene: TRBJ1-2
d_gene: TRBD1
v_gene: TRBV10-3
abundance: .
CDR3aa: CAIRTGGVGYTF
CDR3nt: TGTGCCATCAGAACAGGGGGCGTCGGCTACACCTTC

j_gene: TRBJ2-1
d_gene: TRBD2
v_gene: TRBV25-1
abundance: .
CDR3aa: CASSGLGEGYNEQFF
CDR3nt: TGTGCCAGCAGTGGCCTGGGGGAGGGGTACAATGAGCAGTTCTTC

j_gene: TRBJ2-5
d_gene: TRBD1
v_gene: TRBV25-1
abundance: .
CDR3aa: CASSGHRGLGQETQYF
CDR3nt: TGTGCCAGCAGTGGACACAGGGGGCTAGGGCAAGAGACCCAGTACTTC

j_gene: TRBJ2-7
d_gene: TRBD1
v_gene: TRBV2
abundance: few
CDR3aa: CASSDLRDRVGEQYF
CDR3nt: TGTGCCAGCAGTGACCTCCGGGACAGGGTGGGCGAGCAGTACTTC

j_gene: TRBJ1-3
d_gene: .
v_gene: TRBV7-2
abundance: once
CDR3aa: CASSLFPSNTIYF
CDR3nt: TGTGCCAGCAGCTTATTTCCCTCGAACACCATATATTTT

j_gene: TRBJ1-5
d_gene: .
v_gene: TRBV15
abundance: .
CDR3aa: CATSRGSGDQPQHF
CDR3nt: TGTGCCACCAGCAGAGGATCGGGGGATCAGCCCCAGCATTTT

j_gene: TRBJ1-4
d_gene: TRBD1
v_gene: TRBV5-1
abundance: once
CDR3aa: CASSLNRGNEKLFF
CDR3nt: TGCGCCAGCAGCTTGAACAGGGGGAATGAAAAACTGTTTTTT

j_gene: TRBJ2-3
d_gene: .
v_gene: TRBV6-5
abundance: .
CDR3aa: CASREDFTDTQYF
CDR3nt: TGTGCCAGCAGAGAGGATTTCACAGATACGCAGTATTTT

j_gene: TRBJ1-2
d_gene: TRBD1
v_gene: TRBV24-1
abundance: .
CDR3aa: CATSDPQGRGYTF
CDR3nt: TGTGCCACCAGTGATCCACAGGGGAGAGGCTACACCTTC

j_gene: TRBJ1-5
d_gene: .
v_gene: TRBV18
abundance: .
CDR3aa: CASSPQGQRPQHF
CDR3nt: TGTGCCAGCTCACCACAGGGGCAGAGGCCCCAGCATTTT

j_gene: TRBJ1-1
d_gene: .
v_gene: TRBV10-1
abundance: .
CDR3aa: CASSESSGQLEAFF
CDR3nt: TGCGCCAGCAGTGAGTCGAGTGGACAGTTAGAAGCTTTCTTT

j_gene: TRBJ2-7
d_gene: TRBD1
v_gene: TRBV24-1
abundance: .
CDR3aa: CATSDPTGAAYF
CDR3nt: TGTGCCACCAGTGATCCGACAGGGGCGGCGTACTTC

j_gene: TRBJ2-3
d_gene: TRBD2
v_gene: TRBV10-1
abundance: once
CDR3aa: CASSESRGADTQYF
CDR3nt: TGCGCCAGCAGTGAGTCCCGGGGGGCAGATACGCAGTATTTT

j_gene: TRBJ2-7
d_gene: TRBD2
v_gene: TRBV19
abundance: once
CDR3aa: CASSKASGLSYEQYF
CDR3nt: TGTGCCAGTAGTAAGGCTAGCGGGCTCTCCTACGAGCAGTACTTC

j_gene: TRBJ1-2
d_gene: .
v_gene: TRBV30
abundance: .
CDR3aa: CAWSLGTAGSGYTF
CDR3nt: TGTGCCTGGAGCCTAGGGACGGCCGGGAGTGGCTACACCTTC

j_gene: TRBJ2-7
d_gene: TRBD1
v_gene: TRBV2
abundance: .
CDR3aa: CASSGPGQGYEQYF
CDR3nt: TGTGCCAGCAGTGGACCGGGACAGGGCTACGAGCAGTACTTC

j_gene: TRBJ2-7
d_gene: .
v_gene: TRBV15
abundance: once
CDR3aa: CATSRVQGSYEQYF
CDR3nt: TGTGCCACCAGCAGAGTACAGGGCTCCTACGAGCAGTACTTC

j_gene: TRBJ1-3
d_gene: .
v_gene: TRBV10-3
abundance: few
CDR3aa: CAISGKRDTIYF
CDR3nt: TGTGCCATCAGTGGAAAGAGGGACACCATATATTTT

j_gene: TRBJ2-4
d_gene: TRBD1
v_gene: TRBV3-1/TRBV3-2
abundance: .
CDR3aa: CASSQARDRIAIAKNIQYF
CDR3nt: TGTGCCAGCAGCCAAGCCCGGGACAGAATAGCAATAGCCAAAAACATTCAGTACTTC

j_gene: TRBJ1-5
d_gene: .
v_gene: TRBV11-2
abundance: few
CDR3aa: CASSLGQYNQPQHF
CDR3nt: TGTGCCAGCAGCTTAGGACAGTACAATCAGCCCCAGCATTTT

j_gene: TRBJ2-7
d_gene: TRBD1
v_gene: TRBV30
abundance: .
CDR3aa: CAWSAWDRVTYEQYF
CDR3nt: TGTGCCTGGAGTGCCTGGGACAGGGTCACCTACGAGCAGTACTTC

j_gene: TRBJ1-1
d_gene: TRBD1
v_gene: TRBV11-3
abundance: .
CDR3aa: CASSYDRGDTEAFF
CDR3nt: TGTGCCAGCAGCTATGACAGGGGGGACACTGAAGCTTTCTTT

j_gene: TRBJ2-3
d_gene: .
v_gene: TRBV6-5
abundance: .
CDR3aa: CASSYGGESTDTQYF
CDR3nt: TGTGCCAGCAGTTACGGCGGGGAAAGCACAGATACGCAGTATTTT

j_gene: TRBJ1-3
d_gene: .
v_gene: TRBV6-5
abundance: .
CDR3aa: CASGGSVNTIYF
CDR3nt: TGTGCCAGCGGGGGGTCGGTAAACACCATATATTTT

j_gene: TRBJ2-5
d_gene: .
v_gene: TRBV5-1
abundance: .
CDR3aa: CASSLKDIWETQYF
CDR3nt: TGCGCCAGCAGCTTGAAGGACATCTGGGAGACCCAGTACTTC

j_gene: TRBJ1-6
d_gene: .
v_gene: TRBV5-1
abundance: few
CDR3aa: CASSWTGNDSPLHF
CDR3nt: TGCGCCAGCAGCTGGACCGGGAACGATTCACCCCTCCACTTT

j_gene: TRBJ1-2
d_gene: TRBD1
v_gene: TRBV3-1/TRBV3-2
abundance: .
CDR3aa: CASSLGQGNYGYTF
CDR3nt: TGTGCCAGCAGTCTTGGACAGGGTAACTATGGCTACACCTTC

j_gene: TRBJ1-5
d_gene: .
v_gene: TRBV6-5
abundance: once
CDR3aa: CAINAGSNQSQHF
CDR3nt: TGTGCCATTAACGCGGGTAGCAATCAGTCCCAGCATTTT

j_gene: TRBJ1-1
d_gene: .
v_gene: TRBV2
abundance: .
CDR3aa: CASSELENTEAFF
CDR3nt: TGTGCCAGCAGTGAATTAGAGAACACTGAAGCTTTCTTT

j_gene: TRBJ2-7
d_gene: .
v_gene: TRBV15
abundance: once
CDR3aa: CATSRQTRSREQYF
CDR3nt: TGTGCCACCAGCAGGCAGACTAGGAGTCGTGAGCAGTACTTC

j_gene: TRBJ1-4
d_gene: .
v_gene: TRBV14
abundance: .
CDR3aa: CASSQEYWGQPNEKLFF
CDR3nt: TGTGCCAGCAGCCAAGAATATTGGGGGCAACCTAATGAAAAACTGTTTTTT

j_gene: TRBJ2-1
d_gene: TRBD2
v_gene: TRBV25-1
abundance: .
CDR3aa: CASSALAAAYNEQFF
CDR3nt: TGTGCCAGCAGCGCCCTAGCGGCGGCCTACAATGAGCAGTTCTTC

j_gene: TRBJ1-5
d_gene: TRBD1
v_gene: TRBV18
abundance: .
CDR3aa: CASSKDRGLNQPQHF
CDR3nt: TGTGCCAGCTCAAAGGACAGGGGGCTCAATCAGCCCCAGCATTTT

j_gene: TRBJ2-7
d_gene: .
v_gene: TRBV3-1/TRBV3-2
abundance: .
CDR3aa: CASSHNRENGEQYF
CDR3nt: TGTGCCAGCAGCCACAACAGGGAGAATGGCGAGCAGTACTTC

j_gene: TRBJ2-1
d_gene: .
v_gene: TRBV19
abundance: .
CDR3aa: CASSIGVSNNEQFF
CDR3nt: TGTGCCAGTAGTATAGGAGTGTCGAACAATGAGCAGTTCTTC

j_gene: TRBJ2-1
d_gene: TRBD2
v_gene: TRBV29-1
abundance: .
CDR3aa: CSVESAGWGTSGINEQFF
CDR3nt: TGCAGCGTTGAATCGGCAGGGTGGGGGACTAGCGGGATTAATGAGCAGTTCTTC

j_gene: TRBJ2-7
d_gene: .
v_gene: TRBV10-2
abundance: .
CDR3aa: CASSLQEYYEQYF
CDR3nt: TGCGCCAGCAGTCTACAGGAATACTACGAGCAGTACTTC

j_gene: TRBJ2-1
d_gene: TRBD1
v_gene: TRBV5-1
abundance: .
CDR3aa: CASSPVDRAHEQFF
CDR3nt: TGCGCCAGCAGCCCGGTGGACAGGGCCCATGAGCAGTTCTTC

j_gene: TRBJ2-7
d_gene: TRBD1
v_gene: TRBV7-2
abundance: .
CDR3aa: CASSLDRDRAYEQYF
CDR3nt: TGTGCCAGCAGCTTAGACCGGGACAGGGCCTACGAGCAGTACTTC

j_gene: TRBJ2-5
d_gene: .
v_gene: TRBV7-8
abundance: .
CDR3aa: CASSLVGGETQYF
CDR3nt: TGTGCCAGCAGCTTAGTCGGGGGAGAGACCCAGTACTTC

j_gene: TRBJ1-2
d_gene: .
v_gene: TRBV29-1
abundance: .
CDR3aa: CSGTVRNYGYTF
CDR3nt: TGCAGCGGGACAGTAAGAAACTATGGCTACACCTTC

j_gene: TRBJ1-1
d_gene: .
v_gene: TRBV5-1
abundance: many
CDR3aa: CASSLGQQINTEAFF
CDR3nt: TGCGCCAGCAGCTTGGGTCAACAGATCAACACTGAAGCTTTCTTT

j_gene: TRBJ1-2
d_gene: TRBD1
v_gene: TRBV2
abundance: .
CDR3aa: CASSGGTGFGYTF
CDR3nt: TGTGCCAGCAGTGGAGGGACAGGGTTTGGCTACACCTTC

j_gene: TRBJ2-1
d_gene: TRBD2
v_gene: TRBV19
abundance: .
CDR3aa: CASSPLRGRSYNEQFF
CDR3nt: TGTGCCAGTAGCCCCCTACGCGGGAGATCCTACAATGAGCAGTTCTTC

j_gene: TRBJ1-5
d_gene: .
v_gene: TRBV19
abundance: .
CDR3aa: CASSIGTVLGQPQHF
CDR3nt: TGTGCCAGTAGTATAGGGACAGTGCTCGGGCAGCCCCAGCATTTT

j_gene: TRBJ2-7
d_gene: TRBD1
v_gene: TRBV6-5
abundance: .
CDR3aa: CASRPPGQPGYEQYF
CDR3nt: TGTGCCAGCAGGCCACCGGGACAGCCGGGGTACGAGCAGTACTTC

j_gene: TRBJ2-2
d_gene: .
v_gene: TRBV27
abundance: .
CDR3aa: CASSFNVGELFF
CDR3nt: TGTGCCAGCAGTTTTAATGTCGGGGAGCTGTTTTTT

j_gene: TRBJ1-5
d_gene: .
v_gene: TRBV5-4
abundance: .
CDR3aa: CASSLDGGNNQPQHF
CDR3nt: TGTGCCAGCAGCTTGGACGGGGGGAACAATCAGCCCCAGCATTTT

j_gene: TRBJ1-2
d_gene: TRBD1
v_gene: TRBV5-6
abundance: .
CDR3aa: CASSSLGQGARIYGYTF
CDR3nt: TGTGCCAGCAGCTCCCTGGGACAGGGGGCGAGGATCTATGGCTACACCTTC

j_gene: TRBJ1-2
d_gene: TRBD1
v_gene: TRBV7-2
abundance: .
CDR3aa: CASSHTGDDYGYTF
CDR3nt: TGTGCCAGCAGCCACACAGGGGACGACTATGGCTACACCTTC